This TCR beta chain originates from a study of beta chain features in type 1 diabetes. Study in general: Patient and healthy donor groups were alike in age, gender and cell yields.

There are 15 residues in the CDR3. The V gene end was trimmed by 3 bases and the J gene end by 3 bases; junction bases not matched to a gene: 4. Germline CDR1 and CDR2: MNHNS and SASEGT. There are a few counts of this clone. What it binds is not known. cDNA synthesis used the whole RNA isolate, giving expressed TCRB sequences. Only in-frame clones appear in the TCRdb table, and some are missing; sequencing was by immunoSEQ multiplex PCR. The sample has hundreds of thousands of clones, roughly an eighth seen once. Findings and limits, study-wide: Type 1 diabetes patients had moderately but significantly shorter TCRB CDR3s in all four CD4+ subsets. Possibly, sequencing cDNA over-represented cells that had high TCR expression levels. Whatever favoring of shorter templates PCR might show would apply equally to patients and controls. Within the patient group, naive, central memory and Treg TCRB repertoires appeared more similar to each other than within healthy donors.

The sample was naive CD4+ T cells from blood. The gene calls are TRBV6-1 and TRBJ2-7; 11 positions match TRBD2. This clonotype originated in a man aged 25 to 40 with type 1 diabetes. The CDR3 sequence is CASSEGSGRDYEQYF. CDR3 DNA: TGTGCCAGCAGTGAGGGTAGCGGGAGGGACTACGAGCAGTACTTC.